This T cell receptor beta chain was recovered during a study of blood T cell repertoires in COVID-19. Trimming at V came to 7 bases and at J to 4 bases, leaving 6 bases not matched to a gene. The CDR3 has 14 residues. Germline V gene lookup returns CDR1 MNHEY and CDR2 SVGAGI. This clone showed up just a few times. In the study's own analysis: Amplification of reference gene primers was used by the study to estimate nucleated cell counts. Measured with immunoSEQ multiplex PCR; TCRdb has only the in-frame clones, and not every one. V and J calls and clone size follow that table, whereas D and trimming were derived from the DNA. The sample has 110,000 or so clones; 70% to 80% are singletons.

The sequencing input was peripheral blood. This TCR derives from a middle-aged man with acute or convalescent COVID-19. This chain connects TRBV6-5 to TRBJ2-3; 9 bases are shared with TRBD2. In DNA form, the CDR3 reads TGTGCCAGCAAAAGCGGGGGGCCTGCAGATACGCAGTATTTT. Its protein is CASKSGGPADTQYF.